This T cell receptor beta chain was sequenced in a study of OX40 agonist ivuxolimab in advanced cancers. Background on the study: Dose-escalation cases comprised hepatocellular carcinoma, melanoma, renal cell or head and neck cancer. Study conclusions and caveats: No determination was made of the antigen specificity of the expanded peripheral T cells.

TCRdb keeps only in-frame clones here, not all; method: immunoSEQ multiplex PCR. This table has fewer than 30,000 clones, 81% appearing once. A note on this clone: Antigen unknown.

Losses at the gene ends were 6 bases for V and 4 bases for J; bases not matched to a gene: 10. The CDR3 extends over 16 amino acids. In germline, CDR1 is MNHEY, CDR2 SMNVEV (reference sequence). The starting material was CD4+ or CD8+ T cells sorted from blood, obtained in a trial of the OX40 agonist ivuxolimab. The clonotype comes from an adult with an advanced solid tumor such as melanoma, head and neck, liver or kidney cancer. The chain combines TRBV27 with TRBJ2-3; TRBD2 matches 10 bases. In nucleotides, the CDR3 is TGTGCCAGCAGGTCCCTAGCGGGAGTGGAGTCAGATACGCAGTATTTT. It codes for CASRSLAGVESDTQYF.